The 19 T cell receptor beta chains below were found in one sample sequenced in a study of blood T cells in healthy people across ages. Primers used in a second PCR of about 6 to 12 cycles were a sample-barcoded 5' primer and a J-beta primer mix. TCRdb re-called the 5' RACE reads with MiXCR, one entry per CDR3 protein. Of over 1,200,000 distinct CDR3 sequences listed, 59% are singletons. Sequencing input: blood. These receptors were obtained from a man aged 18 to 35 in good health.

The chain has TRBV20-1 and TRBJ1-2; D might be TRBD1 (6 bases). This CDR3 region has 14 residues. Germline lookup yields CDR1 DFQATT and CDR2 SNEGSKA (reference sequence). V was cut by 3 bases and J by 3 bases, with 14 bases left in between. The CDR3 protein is CSASNDRSYYGYTF. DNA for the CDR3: TGCAGTGCTAGTAATGACAGGTCCTACTATGGCTACACCTTC.

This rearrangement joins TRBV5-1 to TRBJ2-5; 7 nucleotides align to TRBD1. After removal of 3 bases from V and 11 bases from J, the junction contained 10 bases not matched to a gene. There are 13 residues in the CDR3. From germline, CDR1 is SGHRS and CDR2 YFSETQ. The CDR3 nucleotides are TGCGCCAGCAGCTATACAGGGGTTGGTGAGCAGTACTTC. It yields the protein CASSYTGVGEQYF.

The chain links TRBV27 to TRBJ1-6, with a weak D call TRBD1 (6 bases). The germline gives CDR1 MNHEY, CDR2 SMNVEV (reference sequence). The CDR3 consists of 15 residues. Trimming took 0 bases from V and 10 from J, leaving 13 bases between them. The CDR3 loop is CASSLSTGPGSPLHF. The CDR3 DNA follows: TGTGCCAGCAGTTTATCGACAGGCCCAGGGTCACCCCTCCACTTT.

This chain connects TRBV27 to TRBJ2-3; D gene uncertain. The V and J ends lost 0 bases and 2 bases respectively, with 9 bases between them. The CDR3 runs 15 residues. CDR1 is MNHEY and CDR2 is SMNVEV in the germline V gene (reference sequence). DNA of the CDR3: TGTGCCAGCAGTTTATCGGTAGGGCTCACAGATACGCAGTATTTT. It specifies CASSLSVGLTDTQYF.

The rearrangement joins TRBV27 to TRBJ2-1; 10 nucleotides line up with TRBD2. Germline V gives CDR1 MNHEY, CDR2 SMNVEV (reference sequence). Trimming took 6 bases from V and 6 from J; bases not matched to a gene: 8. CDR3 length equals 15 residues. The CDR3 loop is CASRSGTSAVNEQFF. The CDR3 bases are TGTGCCAGCAGATCCGGGACTAGCGCTGTCAATGAGCAGTTCTTC.

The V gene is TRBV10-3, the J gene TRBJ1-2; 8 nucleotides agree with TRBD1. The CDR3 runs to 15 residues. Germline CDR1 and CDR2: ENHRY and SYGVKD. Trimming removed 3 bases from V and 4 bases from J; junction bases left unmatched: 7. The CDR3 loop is CAISEEAGGLYGYTF. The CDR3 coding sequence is TGTGCCATCAGTGAAGAGGCAGGGGGCCTCTATGGCTACACCTTC.

This CDR3 reads CASSSQIEAFF. CDR3 sequence (DNA): TGTGCCAGCAGCTCCCAGATTGAAGCTTTCTTT. The chain joins TRBV7-9 to TRBJ1-1; D not resolved. The CDR3 totals 11 residues. V gave up 4 bases and J gave up 7 bases, with 7 bases separating them. The germline gives CDR1 SEHNR, CDR2 FQNEAQ (reference sequence). Complete variable domain (other parts from reference TRBV7-9 and TRBJ1-1): DTGVSQNPRHKITKRGQNVTFRCDPISEHNRLYWYRQTLGQGPEFLTYFQNEAQLEKSRLLSDRFSAERPKGSFSTLEIQRTEQGDSAMYLCASSSQIEAFFGQGTRLTVV.

CDR3 region: CASSLGMADTQYF. The CDR3 nucleotides are TGTGCCAGCAGTCTCGGGATGGCAGATACGCAGTATTTT. This sequence joins TRBV25-1 and TRBJ2-3; TRBD2 might be the D (5 bases). The CDR3 sequence is 13 residues long. The germline V and J ends were trimmed by 5 bases and 4 bases, with 10 bases remaining between them. From germline, CDR1 is MGHDK and CDR2 SYGVNS.

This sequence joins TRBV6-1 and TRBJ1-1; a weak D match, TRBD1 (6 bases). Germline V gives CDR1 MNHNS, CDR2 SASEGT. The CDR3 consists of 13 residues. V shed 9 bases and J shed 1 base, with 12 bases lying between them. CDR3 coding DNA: TGTGCCAGTGGGGGCAGGAAGAACACTGAAGCTTTCTTT. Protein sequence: CASGGRKNTEAFF.

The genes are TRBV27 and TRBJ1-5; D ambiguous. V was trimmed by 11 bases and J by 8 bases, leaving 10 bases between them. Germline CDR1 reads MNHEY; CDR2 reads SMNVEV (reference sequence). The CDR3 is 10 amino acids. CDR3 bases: TGTGCCCCTATTAGGGAGCCCCAGCATTTT. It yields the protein CAPIREPQHF.

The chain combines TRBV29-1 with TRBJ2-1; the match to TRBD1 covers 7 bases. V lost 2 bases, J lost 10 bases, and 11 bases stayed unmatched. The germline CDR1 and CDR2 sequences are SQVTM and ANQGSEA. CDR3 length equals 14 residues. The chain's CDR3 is CSVEYYAVGQEQFF. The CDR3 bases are TGCAGCGTTGAATATTACGCGGTGGGACAGGAGCAGTTCTTC.

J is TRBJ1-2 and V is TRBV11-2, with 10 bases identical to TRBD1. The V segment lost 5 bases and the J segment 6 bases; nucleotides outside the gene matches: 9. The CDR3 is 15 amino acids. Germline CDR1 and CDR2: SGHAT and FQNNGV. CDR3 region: CASSPGGQGYNGYTF. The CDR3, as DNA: TGTGCCAGCAGCCCCGGGGGACAGGGGTACAATGGCTACACCTTC.

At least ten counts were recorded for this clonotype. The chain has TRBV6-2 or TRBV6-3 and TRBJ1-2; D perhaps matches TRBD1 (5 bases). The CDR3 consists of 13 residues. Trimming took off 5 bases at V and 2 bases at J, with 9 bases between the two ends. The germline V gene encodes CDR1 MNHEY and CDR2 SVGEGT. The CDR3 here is CASSLRDNYGYTF. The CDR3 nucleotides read TGTGCCAGCAGTCTCCGGGACAACTATGGCTACACCTTC.

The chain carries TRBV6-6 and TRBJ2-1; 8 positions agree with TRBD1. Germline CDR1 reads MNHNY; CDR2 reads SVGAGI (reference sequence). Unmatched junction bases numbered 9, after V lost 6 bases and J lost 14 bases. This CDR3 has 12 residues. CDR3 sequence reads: CASSLGTGGEFF. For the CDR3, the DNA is TGTGCCAGCAGCCTTGGGACAGGTGGAGAGTTCTTC.

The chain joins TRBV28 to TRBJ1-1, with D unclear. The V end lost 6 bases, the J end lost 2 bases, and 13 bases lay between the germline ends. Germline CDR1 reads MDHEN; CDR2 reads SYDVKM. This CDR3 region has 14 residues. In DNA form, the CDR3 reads TGTGCCAGCAGACTATGGTACCCTAACACTGAAGCTTTCTTT. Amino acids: CASRLWYPNTEAFF. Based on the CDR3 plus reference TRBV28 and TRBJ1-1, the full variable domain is DVKVTQSSRYLVKRTGEKVFLECVQDMDHENMFWYRQDPGLGLRLIYFSYDVKMKEKGDIPEGYSVSREKKERFSLILESASTNQTSMYLCASRLWYPNTEAFFGQGTRLTVV.

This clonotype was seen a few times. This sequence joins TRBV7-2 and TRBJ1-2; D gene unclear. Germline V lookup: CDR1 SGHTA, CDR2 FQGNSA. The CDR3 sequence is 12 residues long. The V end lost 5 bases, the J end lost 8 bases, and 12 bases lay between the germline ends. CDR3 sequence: CASSQRALGYTF. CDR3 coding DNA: TGTGCCAGCAGCCAAAGGGCTCTCGGCTACACCTTC.

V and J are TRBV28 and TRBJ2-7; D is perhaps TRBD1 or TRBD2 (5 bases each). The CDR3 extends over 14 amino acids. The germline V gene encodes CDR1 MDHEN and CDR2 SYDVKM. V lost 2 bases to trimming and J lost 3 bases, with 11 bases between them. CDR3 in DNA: TGTGCCAGCAGTTTAACGGGGCCGTTCTACGAGCAGTACTTC. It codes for CASSLTGPFYEQYF.

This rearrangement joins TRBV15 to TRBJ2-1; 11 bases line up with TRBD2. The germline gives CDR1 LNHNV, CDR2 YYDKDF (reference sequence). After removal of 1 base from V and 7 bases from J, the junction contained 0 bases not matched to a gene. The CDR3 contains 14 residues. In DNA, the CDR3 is TGTGCCACCAGCAGAGGACTAGCGGGGAATGAGCAGTTCTTC. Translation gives CATSRGLAGNEQFF.

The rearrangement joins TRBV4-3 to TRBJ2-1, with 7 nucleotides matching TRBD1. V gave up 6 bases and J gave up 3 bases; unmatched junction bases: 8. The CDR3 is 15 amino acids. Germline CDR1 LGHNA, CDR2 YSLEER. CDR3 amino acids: CASSPDRARYNEQFF. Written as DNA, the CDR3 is TGCGCCAGCAGTCCCGACAGGGCGCGCTACAATGAGCAGTTCTTC.